A selection of T cell receptor beta chains follows, all from one sample in a study of blood T cells in healthy people across ages. TCRdb re-called the 5' RACE reads with MiXCR, one entry per CDR3 protein. Seen here are 1.5 million to 2 million distinct CDR3 sequences, around half observed once, and the top ten hold about 2.1%. Sequencing input: blood. The receptors originated from a woman aged 35 to 49 in good health. CDR3s include the opening cysteine and the closing phenylalanine or tryptophan. The order of the fields is V gene, CDR3 length, J gene, D gene, clone size, CDR3 DNA, CDR3 protein. The D gene is left open where the match is weak. Clone size is stated in some rows and not others, as once, few, many or a class when expanded.

TRBV28	17	TRBJ2-3	TRBD2	-	TGTGCCAGCAGTTTTTGGGTGGCGGGGGGCGGCACAGATACGCAGTATTTT	CASSFWVAGGGTDTQYF
TRBV9	19	TRBJ2-1	TRBD1	-	TGTGCCAGCAGCGTATCAGGGTGGACAGGGGCGAGCTCCTACAATGAGCAGTTCTTC	CASSVSGWTGASSYNEQFF
TRBV5-5	16	TRBJ2-1	-	-	TGTGCCAGCAGCTTGTCGGCCCTGAGCTCCTACAATGAGCAGTTCTTC	CASSLSALSSYNEQFF
TRBV28	14	TRBJ2-2	TRBD1	-	TGTGCCAGCAGAAGACAGGGGACGAACGGGGAGCTGTTTTTT	CASRRQGTNGELFF
TRBV12-3/TRBV12-4	15	TRBJ1-5	TRBD1	few	TGTGCCAGCAGCCGACCGGGACAGCGTAATCAGCCCCAGCATTTT	CASSRPGQRNQPQHF
TRBV7-2	12	TRBJ1-5	-	few	TGTGCCAGCAGCTTAAAACAGGGCTCCCAGCATTTT	CASSLKQGSQHF
TRBV11-1	14	TRBJ2-7	-	few	TGTGCCAGCAGTGGTAGGCCCGCCTCCTACGAGCAGTACTTC	CASSGRPASYEQYF
TRBV21-1	19	TRBJ2-2	-	-	TGTGCCAGCAGCAAAGTTGTCGGGGTTTTGGCGGGGTACCCCGGGGAGCTGTTTTTT	CASSKVVGVLAGYPGELFF
TRBV12-3/TRBV12-4	14	TRBJ1-2	-	-	TGTGCCAGCAGACTGGGAACCACTAACTATGGCTACACCTTC	CASRLGTTNYGYTF
TRBV2	15	TRBJ2-7	TRBD1	few	TGTGCCAGCAGTTACGGGACAGCCTTTTCCTACGAGCAGTACTTC	CASSYGTAFSYEQYF
TRBV29-1	13	TRBJ1-2	TRBD1	many	TGCAGCGTTGGCTTTGGGACAGGGGGAGGCTACACCTTC	CSVGFGTGGGYTF
TRBV20-1	17	TRBJ1-6	-	-	TGCAGTGCTAGAGGGGACCGCCAACGTCCCTATAATTCACCCCTCCACTTT	CSARGDRQRPYNSPLHF
TRBV11-2	14	TRBJ2-1	-	-	TGTGCCAGCAGAGCCCCTGGAGGGTTGGATGAGCAGTTCTTC	CASRAPGGLDEQFF
TRBV29-1	12	TRBJ1-2	TRBD1	-	TGCAGCGGGTCCCAGGGGGGGGAGGGCTACACCTTC	CSGSQGGEGYTF
TRBV29-1	13	TRBJ1-1	-	-	TGCAGCGTTGAAACTGCTACACGCACTGAAGCTTTCTTT	CSVETATRTEAFF
TRBV11-2	15	TRBJ1-2	TRBD1	-	TGTGCCAGCAGCCCTGCGGGGGGACAGGGGTATGGCTACACCTTC	CASSPAGGQGYGYTF
TRBV4-1	13	TRBJ2-3	-	-	TGCGCCAGCAGCCAAGGGGCTTTCAATACGCAGTATTTT	CASSQGAFNTQYF
TRBV9	12	TRBJ1-1	-	few	TGTGCCAGCAGCGCCGGGGCAACAGAAGCTTTCTTT	CASSAGATEAFF
TRBV16	14	TRBJ2-7	-	-	TGTGCCAGCAGCCAGGGGACCGATTACTACGAGCAGTACTTC	CASSQGTDYYEQYF
TRBV7-2	15	TRBJ2-7	-	-	TGTGCCAGCAGCTTAGGTCACGGACTCTCCCTAGAGCAGTACTTC	CASSLGHGLSLEQYF
TRBV5-1	14	TRBJ2-5	-	-	TGCGCCAGCTCTTCGACGATCCCCCAAGAGACCCAGTACTTC	CASSSTIPQETQYF
TRBV11-2	13	TRBJ2-1	-	-	TGTGCCAGCAGCGACAGGCTGACTAATGAGCAGTTCTTC	CASSDRLTNEQFF
TRBV25-1	13	TRBJ2-7	-	many	TGTGCCAGCAGTCAGAGACGGTCCTACGAGCAGTACTTC	CASSQRRSYEQYF
TRBV29-1	17	TRBJ2-5	-	few	TGCAGCGTGGGGAGGGGGGAGACTAGAGAGGCACGTGGGACCCAGTACTTC	CSVGRGETREARGTQYF
TRBV7-2	17	TRBJ1-2	TRBD1	-	TGTGCCAGCAGCCTCCACCCAGGGGGGGATGGTAACTATGGCTACACCTTC	CASSLHPGGDGNYGYTF
TRBV4-3	15	TRBJ2-7	-	-	TGCGCCAGCAGCCAAAACGGACTGTCCCCCTACGAGCAGTACTTC	CASSQNGLSPYEQYF
TRBV2	14	TRBJ2-5	-	-	TGTGCCAGCAGGGAAGGCCGCTTTCAAGAGACCCAGTACTTC	CASREGRFQETQYF
TRBV6-2/TRBV6-3	14	TRBJ2-4	TRBD1	-	TGTGCCAGCAGTGGGGACAGCCTCAGAAACATTCAGTACTTC	CASSGDSLRNIQYF
TRBV10-3	12	TRBJ2-7	-	-	TGTGCCATCAGTGGTACAGGGAATGAGCAGTACTTC	CAISGTGNEQYF